This T cell receptor (beta chain) was identified in a study of blood T cells in healthy people across ages. Note on this clonotype: Antigen: not known.

A second PCR, run for roughly 7 to 12 cycles, used a sample-barcoded 5' primer plus a J-beta primer mix. Each CDR3 protein is one row after TCRdb ran MiXCR on the 5' RACE reads. The sample lists hundreds of thousands of distinct CDR3 sequences, about 52% occurring once. Regarding the study as a whole: A roughly linear age-dependent decrease characterized TCR beta diversity per million T cells.

The individuals who served as donors were healthy Caucasians living in Russia, aged about 6 to 100. What was sequenced was blood. This receptor was obtained from a man in his 60s in good health.

CDR3: CASSQDRRTSRGETQYF. DNA of the CDR3: TGTGCCAGCAGCCAAGACCGCCGCACTAGCAGGGGGGAGACCCAGTACTTC. The chain combines TRBV4-2 with TRBJ2-7; TRBD1 might be the D (7 bases). The DNA end favors TRBJ2-5, so the J call may be wrong. The CDR3 length is 17 residues. Germline values: CDR1 LGHNA, CDR2 YNFKEQ.